This TCR beta chain was profiled in a study of T cells in Graves' hyperthyroidism and ophthalmopathy. General observations from the study: A model of 13 V-J pairs discriminated ophthalmopathy from stable hyperthyroidism.

Using RNA transcripts as the source, TCR beta CDR3 regions were amplified. HTBI primers drove first-round RT-PCR of the TCR CDR3. Each CDR3 protein gets one entry after TCRdb re-called the multiplex PCR reads with MiXCR. The data hold about 420,000 distinct CDR3 sequences, with 15% to 18% observed a single time. Trimming cost V 0 bases and J 5 bases, with 14 bases left between them. Germline assignment: CDR1 DFQATT and CDR2 SNEGSKA (reference sequence). This CDR3 is 15 amino acids long. This clonotype was seen many times. Antigen: not known. Sequenced material: blood. This chain connects TRBV20-1 to TRBJ2-1; tentative D call: TRBD2 (6 bases). The TCR originated in a woman under 30 with Graves' hyperthyroidism. CDR3 bases: TGCAGTGCTAGAGATGGGTGGCGGGGCAACAATGAGCAGTTCTTC. Its protein is CSARDGWRGNNEQFF.